This T cell receptor (beta chain) was observed in a study of blood T cell repertoires in COVID-19. For the study at large: There were acute and convalescent COVID-19 samples, and they came from the United States, Italy and Spain. The cDNA or gDNA used as material had been derived from T cells, B-cell-depleted T cells, or PBMCs.

With 6 bases clipped from V and 5 bases from J, the junction kept 17 bases outside the gene matches. Germline assignment: CDR1 MNHEY and CDR2 SMNVEV (reference sequence). This CDR3 has 17 residues. Individuals drawn from under 30 US areas were roughly 18 to 95 years old. Cohort 3 donors counted as recovered after two negative PCRs, clearance, or resolved symptoms. The assay was immunoSEQ multiplex PCR, and TCRdb's table has in-frame clones only and misses some. The data hold approximately 270,000 clones, with roughly nine tenths observed a single time. The sequence was obtained from a woman aged 60-70 years who had recovered from COVID-19. The rearrangement joins TRBV27 to TRBJ2-5; 8 bases fit TRBD1. Source material: PBMCs or T cells enriched from blood (not recorded which). The CDR3 protein is CASSLPGQDVIGETQYF. The CDR3 bases are TGTGCCAGCAGCCTTCCGGGACAGGACGTAATAGGGGAGACCCAGTACTTC.